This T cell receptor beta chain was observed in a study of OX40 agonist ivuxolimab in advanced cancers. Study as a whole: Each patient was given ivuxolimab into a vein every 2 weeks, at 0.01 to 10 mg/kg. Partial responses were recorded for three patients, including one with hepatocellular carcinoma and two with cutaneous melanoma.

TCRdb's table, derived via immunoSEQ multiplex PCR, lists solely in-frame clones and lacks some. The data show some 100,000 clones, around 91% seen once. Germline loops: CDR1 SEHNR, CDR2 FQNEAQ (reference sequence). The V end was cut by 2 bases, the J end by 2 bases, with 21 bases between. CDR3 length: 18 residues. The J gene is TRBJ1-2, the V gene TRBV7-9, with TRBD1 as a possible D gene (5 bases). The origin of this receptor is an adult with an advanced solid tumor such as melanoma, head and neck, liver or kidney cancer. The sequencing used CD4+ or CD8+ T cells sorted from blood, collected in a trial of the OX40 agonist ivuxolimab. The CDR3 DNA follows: TGTGCCAGCAGCTTACTGGGTTCCAATAGTCAGGGAAACTATGGCTACACCTTC. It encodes CASSLLGSNSQGNYGYTF. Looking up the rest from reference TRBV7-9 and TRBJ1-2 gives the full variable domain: DTGVSQNPRHKITKRGQNVTFRCDPISEHNRLYWYRQTLGQGPEFLTYFQNEAQLEKSRLLSDRFSAERPKGSFSTLEIQRTEQGDSAMYLCASSLLGSNSQGNYGYTFGSGTRLTVV.